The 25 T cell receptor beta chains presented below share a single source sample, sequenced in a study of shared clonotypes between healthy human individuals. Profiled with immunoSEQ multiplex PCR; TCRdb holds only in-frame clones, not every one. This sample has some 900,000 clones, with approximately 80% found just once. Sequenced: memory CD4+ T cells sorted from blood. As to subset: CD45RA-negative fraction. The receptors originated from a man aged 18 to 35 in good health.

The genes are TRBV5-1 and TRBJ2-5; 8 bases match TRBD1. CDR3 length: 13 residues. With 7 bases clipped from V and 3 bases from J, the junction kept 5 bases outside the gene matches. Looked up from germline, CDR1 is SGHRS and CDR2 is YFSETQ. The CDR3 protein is CASFVDREETQYF. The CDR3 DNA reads TGCGCCAGCTTTGTGGACAGGGAAGAGACCCAGTACTTC.

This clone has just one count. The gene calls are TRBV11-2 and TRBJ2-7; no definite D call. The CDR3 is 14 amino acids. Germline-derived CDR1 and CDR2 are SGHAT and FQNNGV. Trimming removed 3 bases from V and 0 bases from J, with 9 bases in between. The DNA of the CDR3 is TGTGCCAGCAGCTTCGCTCAGGTCTCCTACGAGCAGTACTTC. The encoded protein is CASSFAQVSYEQYF.

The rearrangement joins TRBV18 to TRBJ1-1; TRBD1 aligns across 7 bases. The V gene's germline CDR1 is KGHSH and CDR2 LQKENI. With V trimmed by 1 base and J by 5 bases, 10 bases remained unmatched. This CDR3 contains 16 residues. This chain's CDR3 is CASSPRPGGGETEAFF. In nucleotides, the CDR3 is TGTGCCAGCTCACCACGGCCAGGGGGTGGAGAGACTGAAGCTTTCTTT.

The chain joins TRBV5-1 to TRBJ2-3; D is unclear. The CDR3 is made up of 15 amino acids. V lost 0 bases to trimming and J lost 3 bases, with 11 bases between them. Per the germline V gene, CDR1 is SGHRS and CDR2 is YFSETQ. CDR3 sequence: CASSLARFETDTQYF. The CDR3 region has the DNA TGCGCCAGCAGCTTGGCTAGGTTCGAGACAGATACGCAGTATTTT.

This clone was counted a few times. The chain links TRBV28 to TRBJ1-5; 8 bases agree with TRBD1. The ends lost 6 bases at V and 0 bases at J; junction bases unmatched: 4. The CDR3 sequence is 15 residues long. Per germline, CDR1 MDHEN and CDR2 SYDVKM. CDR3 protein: CASRHRGNSNQPQHF. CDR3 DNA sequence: TGTGCCAGCAGACACAGGGGGAATAGCAATCAGCCCCAGCATTTT.

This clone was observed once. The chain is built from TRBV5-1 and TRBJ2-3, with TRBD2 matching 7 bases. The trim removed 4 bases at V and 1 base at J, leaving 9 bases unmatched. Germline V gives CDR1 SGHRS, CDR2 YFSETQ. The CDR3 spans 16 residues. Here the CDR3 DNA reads TGCGCCAGCAGCCCCGCCCCAGCGGGACGCACAGATACGCAGTATTTT. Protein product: CASSPAPAGRTDTQYF. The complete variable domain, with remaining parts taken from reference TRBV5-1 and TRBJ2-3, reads KAGVTQTPRYLIKTRGQQVTLSCSPISGHRSVSWYQQTPGQGLQFLFEYFSETQRNKGNFPGRFSGRQFSNSRSEMNVSTLELGDSALYLCASSPAPAGRTDTQYFGPGTRLTVL.

The CDR3: CASSWVGALEAFF. The CDR3 DNA reads TGTGCCAGCAGCTGGGTAGGAGCACTTGAAGCTTTCTTT. V usage is TRBV7-8 and J usage is TRBJ1-1; D is unresolved. This CDR3 is built from 13 residues. From germline, CDR1 is SGHVS and CDR2 FQNEAQ. Trimming removed 4 bases at V and 7 bases at J, with 13 bases between.

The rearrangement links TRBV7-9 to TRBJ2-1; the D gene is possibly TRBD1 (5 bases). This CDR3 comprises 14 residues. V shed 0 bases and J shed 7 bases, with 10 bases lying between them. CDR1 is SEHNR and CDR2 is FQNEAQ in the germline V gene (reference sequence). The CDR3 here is CASSLAGHQNEQFF. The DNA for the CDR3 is TGTGCCAGCAGCTTAGCGGGGCATCAGAATGAGCAGTTCTTC.

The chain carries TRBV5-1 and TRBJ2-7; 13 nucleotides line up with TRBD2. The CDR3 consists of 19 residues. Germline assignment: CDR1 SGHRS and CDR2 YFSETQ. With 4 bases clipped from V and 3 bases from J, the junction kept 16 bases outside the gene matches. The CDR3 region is CASSVSGTSGMMASYEQYF. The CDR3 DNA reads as TGCGCCAGCAGCGTCTCCGGGACTAGCGGGATGATGGCAAGCTACGAGCAGTACTTC.

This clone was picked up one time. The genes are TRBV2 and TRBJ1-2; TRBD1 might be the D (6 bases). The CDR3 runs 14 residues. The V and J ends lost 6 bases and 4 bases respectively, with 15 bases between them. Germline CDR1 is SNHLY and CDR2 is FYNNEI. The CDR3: CASRADRLGYGYTF. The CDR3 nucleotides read TGTGCCAGCAGAGCCGACAGGTTGGGCTATGGCTACACCTTC.

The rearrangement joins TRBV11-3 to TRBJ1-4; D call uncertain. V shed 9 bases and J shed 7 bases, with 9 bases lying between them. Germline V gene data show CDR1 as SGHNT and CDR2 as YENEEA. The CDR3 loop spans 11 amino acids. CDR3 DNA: TGTGCCAGGGTATCCCCTGAAAAACTGTTTTTT. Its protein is CARVSPEKLFF. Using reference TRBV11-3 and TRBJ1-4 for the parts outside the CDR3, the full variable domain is EAGVVQSPRYKIIEKKQPVAFWCNPISGHNTLYWYLQNLGQGPELLIRYENEEAVDDSQLPKDRFSAERLKGVDSTLKIQPAELGDSAVYLCARVSPEKLFFGSGTQLSVL.

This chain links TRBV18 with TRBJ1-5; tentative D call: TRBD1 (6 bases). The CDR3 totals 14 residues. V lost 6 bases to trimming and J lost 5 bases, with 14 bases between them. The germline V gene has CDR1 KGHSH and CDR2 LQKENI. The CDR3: CASSRDMGDQPQHF. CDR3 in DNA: TGTGCCAGCTCGCGGGACATGGGCGATCAGCCCCAGCATTTT.

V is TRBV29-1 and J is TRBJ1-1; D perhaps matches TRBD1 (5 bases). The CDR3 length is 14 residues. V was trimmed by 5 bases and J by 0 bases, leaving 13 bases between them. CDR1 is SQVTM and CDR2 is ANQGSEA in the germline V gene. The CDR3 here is CSVLGHLVNTEAFF. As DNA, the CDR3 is TGCAGCGTTTTGGGGCACCTGGTGAACACTGAAGCTTTCTTT.

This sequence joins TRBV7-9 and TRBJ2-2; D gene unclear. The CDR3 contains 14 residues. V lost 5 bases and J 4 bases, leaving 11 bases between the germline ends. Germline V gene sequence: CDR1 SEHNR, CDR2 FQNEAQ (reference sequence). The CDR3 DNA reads TGTGCCAGCAGCCTCGACATGATCACCGGGGAGCTGTTTTTT. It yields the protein CASSLDMITGELFF.

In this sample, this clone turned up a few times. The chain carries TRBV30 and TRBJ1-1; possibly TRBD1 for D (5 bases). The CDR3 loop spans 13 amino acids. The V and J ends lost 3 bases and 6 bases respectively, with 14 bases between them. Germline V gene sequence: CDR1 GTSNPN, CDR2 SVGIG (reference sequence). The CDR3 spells CAWRGALIPEAFF. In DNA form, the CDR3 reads TGTGCCTGGAGAGGGGCCCTGATTCCTGAAGCTTTCTTT.

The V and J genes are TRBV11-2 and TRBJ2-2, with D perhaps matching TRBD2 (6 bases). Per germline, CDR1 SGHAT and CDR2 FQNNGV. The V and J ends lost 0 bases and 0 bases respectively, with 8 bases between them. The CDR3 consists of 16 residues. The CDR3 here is CASSLEGTSNTGELFF. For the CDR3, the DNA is TGTGCCAGCAGCTTAGAGGGGACTTCGAACACCGGGGAGCTGTTTTTT.

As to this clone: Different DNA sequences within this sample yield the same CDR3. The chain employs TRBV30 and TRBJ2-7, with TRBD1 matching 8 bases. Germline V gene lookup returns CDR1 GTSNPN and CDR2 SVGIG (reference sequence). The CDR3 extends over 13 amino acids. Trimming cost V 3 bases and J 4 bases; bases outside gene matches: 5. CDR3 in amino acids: CAWSGQGPYEQYF. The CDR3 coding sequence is TGTGCCTGGAGCGGACAGGGTCCTTACGAGCAGTACTTC.

CDR3 sequence (DNA): TGTGCCAGCAGTCAAGGGACAGGGGTTCGGACAGATACGCAGTATTTT. Translating gives CASSQGTGVRTDTQYF. This chain joins TRBV7-6 and TRBJ2-3; TRBD1 matches 10 bases. This CDR3 spans 16 amino acids. V trimming: 6 bases; J trimming: 3 bases; junction bases outside the gene matches: 9. Germline lookup yields CDR1 SGHVS and CDR2 FNYEAQ.

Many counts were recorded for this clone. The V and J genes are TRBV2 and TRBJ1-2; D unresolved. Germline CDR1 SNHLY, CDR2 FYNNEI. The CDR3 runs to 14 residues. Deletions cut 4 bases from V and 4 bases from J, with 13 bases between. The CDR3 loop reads CASSVRGSGYGYTF. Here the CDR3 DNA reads TGTGCCAGCAGTGTACGTGGATCAGGCTATGGCTACACCTTC.

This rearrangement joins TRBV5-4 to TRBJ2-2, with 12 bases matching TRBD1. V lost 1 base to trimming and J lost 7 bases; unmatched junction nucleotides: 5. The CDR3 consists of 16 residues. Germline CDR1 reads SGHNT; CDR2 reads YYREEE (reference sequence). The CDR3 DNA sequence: TGTGCCAGCAGCTTGACGGGACAGGGGGCCTACGGGGAGCTGTTTTTT. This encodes CASSLTGQGAYGELFF.

CDR3 in DNA: TGTGCCAGCAGCCTTGCGGGACTAGGTCAAACAGGGGCCAACGTCCTGACTTTC. The encoded protein is CASSLAGLGQTGANVLTF. The chain carries TRBV5-4 and TRBJ2-6; 8 bases align to TRBD2. CDR3 length: 18 amino acids. From germline, CDR1 is SGHNT and CDR2 YYREEE (reference sequence). V shed 4 bases, J shed 4 bases, and the junction held 13 bases outside the gene matches.

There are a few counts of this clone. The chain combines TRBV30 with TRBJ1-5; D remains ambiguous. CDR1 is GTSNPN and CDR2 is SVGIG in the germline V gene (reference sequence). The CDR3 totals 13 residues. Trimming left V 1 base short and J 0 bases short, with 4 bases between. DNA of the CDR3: TGTGCCTGGAGTGACTATAGCAATCAGCCCCAGCATTTT. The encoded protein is CAWSDYSNQPQHF.

CDR3 residues: CASSFGQLNEKLFF. The CDR3 DNA reads TGCGCCAGCAGCTTTGGACAGCTTAATGAAAAACTGTTTTTT. The chain has TRBV5-1 and TRBJ1-4, with a possible D match to TRBD1 (6 bases). The CDR3 runs to 14 residues. V shed 2 bases and J shed 4 bases, with 9 bases lying between them. Germline CDR1 is SGHRS and CDR2 is YFSETQ. The full variable domain, in which reference TRBV5-1 and TRBJ1-4 provide the parts outside the CDR3, is KAGVTQTPRYLIKTRGQQVTLSCSPISGHRSVSWYQQTPGQGLQFLFEYFSETQRNKGNFPGRFSGRQFSNSRSEMNVSTLELGDSALYLCASSFGQLNEKLFFGSGTQLSVL.

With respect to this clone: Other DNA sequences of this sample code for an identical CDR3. Here the CDR3 DNA reads TGTGCCAGCAGCTTTGAGGGAACTAACTATGGCTACACCTTC. Protein sequence: CASSFEGTNYGYTF. This chain joins TRBV5-6 and TRBJ1-2; D is uncertain. The CDR3 contains 14 residues. Per germline, CDR1 SGHDT and CDR2 YYEEEE. V was pared by 2 bases and J by 0 bases, with 8 bases between.

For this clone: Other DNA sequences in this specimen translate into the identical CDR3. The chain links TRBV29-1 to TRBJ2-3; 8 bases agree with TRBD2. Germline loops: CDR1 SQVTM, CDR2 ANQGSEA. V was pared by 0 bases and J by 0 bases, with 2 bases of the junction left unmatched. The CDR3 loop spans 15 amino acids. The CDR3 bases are TGCAGCGTTGAAGACGGCGGGGGGAGCACAGATACGCAGTATTTT. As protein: CSVEDGGGSTDTQYF.